This T cell receptor (beta chain) was documented in a study of cytotoxic CD8 clonotypes in ibrutinib-treated CLL. Cryopreserved PBMCs yielded approximately 2 micrograms of genomic DNA for TCR beta libraries. The CDR3 is 11 amino acids. CDR1 is DFQATT, CDR2 SNEGSKA, per germline (reference sequence). Trimming took 7 bases from V and 4 from J, leaving 8 bases between them. Sequencing was performed with immunoSEQ multiplex PCR; in TCRdb, only in-frame clones are kept and a portion is missing. This table has some 61,000 clones, around 68% appearing once. Material: PBMCs, obtained after 12 months of ibrutinib treatment. The TCR originated in a human donor with chronic lymphocytic leukemia. V usage is TRBV20-1 and J usage is TRBJ1-3; unclear D gene. The CDR3 region has the DNA TGCAGTGTGAACGGAGGAAACACCATATATTTT. This encodes CSVNGGNTIYF.